This record looks at one T cell receptor (beta chain) sequence and its context. The data were taken from a study of blood T cell repertoires in COVID-19. As for the study in general: Acute and convalescent COVID-19 samples came from the United States, Italy and Spain.

CDR3 length: 13 amino acids. With 1 base removed from V and 8 bases from J, the gap between germline ends came to 8 bases. The germline gives CDR1 KGHSH, CDR2 LQKENI. Clones were sequenced by immunoSEQ multiplex PCR, and TCRdb holds only the in-frame ones, with some missing. In the table there are over 150,000 clones, over 75% of which are singletons. This chain links TRBV18 with TRBJ1-4, with D hard to call. The sample was PBMCs or T cells enriched from blood (not recorded which). The receptor was derived from a woman in her forties or fifties who had recovered from COVID-19. In nucleotides, the CDR3 is TGTGCCAGCTCACCACAAGTGGAGGAAAAACTGTTTTTT. This gives the protein CASSPQVEEKLFF.